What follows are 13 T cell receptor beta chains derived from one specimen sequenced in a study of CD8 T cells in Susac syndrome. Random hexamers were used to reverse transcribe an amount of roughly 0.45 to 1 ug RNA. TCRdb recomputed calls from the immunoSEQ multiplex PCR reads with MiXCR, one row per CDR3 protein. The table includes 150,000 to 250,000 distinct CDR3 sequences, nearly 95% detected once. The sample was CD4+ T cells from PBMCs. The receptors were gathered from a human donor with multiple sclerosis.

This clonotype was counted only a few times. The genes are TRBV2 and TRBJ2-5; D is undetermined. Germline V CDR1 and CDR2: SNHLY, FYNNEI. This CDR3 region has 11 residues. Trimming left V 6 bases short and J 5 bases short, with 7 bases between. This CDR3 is CASRFGETQYF. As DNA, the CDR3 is TGTGCCAGCAGGTTTGGCGAGACCCAGTACTTC.

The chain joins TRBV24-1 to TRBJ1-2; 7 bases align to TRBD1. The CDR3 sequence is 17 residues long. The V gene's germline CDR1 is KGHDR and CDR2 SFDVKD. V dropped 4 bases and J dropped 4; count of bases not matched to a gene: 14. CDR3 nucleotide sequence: TGTGCCACCAGTGACCGGAGCCGGGACAGAGCAATCTATGGCTACACCTTC. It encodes CATSDRSRDRAIYGYTF.

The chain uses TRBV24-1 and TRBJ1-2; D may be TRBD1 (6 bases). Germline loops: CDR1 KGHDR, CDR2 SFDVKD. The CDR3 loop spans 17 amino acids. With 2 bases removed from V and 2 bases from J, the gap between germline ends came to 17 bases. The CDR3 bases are TGTGCCACCAGTGATTGGGATCCAAGAGGGGGAAACTATGGCTACACCTTC. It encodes CATSDWDPRGGNYGYTF.

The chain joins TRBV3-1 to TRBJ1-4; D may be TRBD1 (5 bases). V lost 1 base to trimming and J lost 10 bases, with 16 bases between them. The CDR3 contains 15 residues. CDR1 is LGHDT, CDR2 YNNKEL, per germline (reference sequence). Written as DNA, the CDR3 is TGTGCCAGCAGCCAAGGGGCAGGGACTTTTGCAAAACTGTTTTTT. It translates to CASSQGAGTFAKLFF.

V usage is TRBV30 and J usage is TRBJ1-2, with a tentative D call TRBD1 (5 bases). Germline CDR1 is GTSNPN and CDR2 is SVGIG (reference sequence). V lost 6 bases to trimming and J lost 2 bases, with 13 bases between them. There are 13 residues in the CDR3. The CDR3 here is CACPSGDNYGYTF. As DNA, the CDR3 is TGTGCCTGCCCCAGCGGGGACAACTATGGCTACACCTTC.

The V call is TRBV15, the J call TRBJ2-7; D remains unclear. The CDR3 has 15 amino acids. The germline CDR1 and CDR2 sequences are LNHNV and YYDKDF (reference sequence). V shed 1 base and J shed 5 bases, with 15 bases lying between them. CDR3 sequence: CATSRGGIGHHEQYF. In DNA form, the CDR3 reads TGTGCCACCAGCAGAGGAGGAATAGGTCACCACGAGCAGTACTTC. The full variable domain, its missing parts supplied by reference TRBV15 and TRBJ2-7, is DAMVIQNPRYQVTQFGKPVTLSCSQTLNHNVMYWYQQKSSQAPKLLFHYYDKDFNNEADTPDNFQSRRPNTSFCFLDIRSPGLGDTAMYLCATSRGGIGHHEQYFGPGTRLTVT.

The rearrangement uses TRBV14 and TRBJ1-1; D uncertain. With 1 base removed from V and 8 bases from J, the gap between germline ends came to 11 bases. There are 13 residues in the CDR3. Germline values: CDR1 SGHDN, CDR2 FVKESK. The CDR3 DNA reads TGTGCCAGCAGCCAAGGTTCGGGCGCCGAAGCTTTCTTT. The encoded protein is CASSQGSGAEAFF.

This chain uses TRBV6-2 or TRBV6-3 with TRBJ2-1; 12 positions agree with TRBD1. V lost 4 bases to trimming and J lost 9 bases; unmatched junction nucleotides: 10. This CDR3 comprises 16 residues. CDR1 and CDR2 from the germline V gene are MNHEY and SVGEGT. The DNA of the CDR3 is TGTGCCAGCAGTTTACCGGGACAGGGGGCGCAAGGTGAGCAGTTCTTC. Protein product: CASSLPGQGAQGEQFF.

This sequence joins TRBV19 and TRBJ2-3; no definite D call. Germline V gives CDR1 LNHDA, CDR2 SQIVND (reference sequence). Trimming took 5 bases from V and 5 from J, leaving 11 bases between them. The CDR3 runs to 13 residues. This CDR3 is CASSGDPEDTQYF. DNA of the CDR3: TGTGCCAGTAGTGGTGACCCCGAAGATACGCAGTATTTT.

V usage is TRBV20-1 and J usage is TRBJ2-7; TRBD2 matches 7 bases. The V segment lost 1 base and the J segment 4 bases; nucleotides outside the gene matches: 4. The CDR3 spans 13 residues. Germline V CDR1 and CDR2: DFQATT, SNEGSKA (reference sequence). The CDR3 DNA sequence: TGCAGTGCTAGAGCTAGCGGTTTTTACGAGCAGTACTTC. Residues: CSARASGFYEQYF.

CDR3 in DNA: TGTGCCAGCAGCCAAGAGCAGGGTCGGACGGAGCAGTACTTC. As protein: CASSQEQGRTEQYF. V usage is TRBV3-1 and J usage is TRBJ2-7, with TRBD1 as a possible D gene (5 bases). The CDR3 covers 14 residues. Germline V lookup: CDR1 LGHDT, CDR2 YNNKEL (reference sequence). Between the trimmed V and J ends, which lost 0 bases and 7 bases, there was a span of 13 bases.

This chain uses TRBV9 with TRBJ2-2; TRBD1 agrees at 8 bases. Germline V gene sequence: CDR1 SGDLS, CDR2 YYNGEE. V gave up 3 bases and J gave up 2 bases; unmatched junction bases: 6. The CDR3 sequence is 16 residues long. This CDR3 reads CASSASGGVNTGELFF. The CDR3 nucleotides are TGTGCCAGCAGCGCATCAGGGGGCGTTAACACCGGGGAGCTGTTTTTT. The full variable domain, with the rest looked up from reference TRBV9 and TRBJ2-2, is DSGVTQTPKHLITATGQRVTLRCSPRSGDLSVYWYQQSLDQGLQFLIQYYNGEERAKGNILERFSAQQFPDLHSELNLSSLELGDSALYFCASSASGGVNTGELFFGEGSRLTVL.

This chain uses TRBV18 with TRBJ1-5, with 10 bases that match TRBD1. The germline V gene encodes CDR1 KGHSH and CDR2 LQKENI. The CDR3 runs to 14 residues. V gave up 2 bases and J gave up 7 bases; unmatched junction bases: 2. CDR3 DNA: TGTGCCAGCTCACCAGGGACAGGGGAACAGCCCCAGCATTTT. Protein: CASSPGTGEQPQHF.